These 26 T cell receptor beta chains were all obtained from the same sample, sequenced in a study of shared clonotypes between healthy human individuals. TCRdb keeps only in-frame clones here, not all; method: immunoSEQ multiplex PCR. The sample contains 330,000 or so clones, roughly 70% of which appear only once. The source material was memory CD4+ T cells sorted from blood. Subset meaning: CD45RA-negative fraction. The receptor set was obtained from a man aged 25-45 years in good health.

This clone was found a few times. The gene calls are TRBV5-1 and TRBJ2-1; TRBD1 is a possible D gene (6 bases). Germline loops: CDR1 SGHRS, CDR2 YFSETQ. There are 15 residues in the CDR3. Trimming took 4 bases from V and 5 from J, leaving 16 bases between them. CDR3 in amino acids: CASSPINRVHNEQFF. CDR3 bases: TGCGCCAGCAGCCCCATTAACAGGGTTCACAATGAGCAGTTCTTC.

The chain has TRBV5-4 and TRBJ1-5; D possibly corresponds to TRBD1 (5 bases). Trimming took off 2 bases at V and 5 bases at J, with 14 bases between the two ends. This CDR3 is built from 15 residues. The germline gives CDR1 SGHNT, CDR2 YYREEE (reference sequence). The CDR3 DNA reads as TGTGCCAGCAGCTTACGGGGGATCGCTGATCAGCCCCAGCATTTT. It translates to CASSLRGIADQPQHF.

Comment on this clone: The junction does not match germline at one end; this may be a read error. This CDR3 reads CASRTMSGGGGIF. In DNA form, the CDR3 reads TGTGCCAGCAGGACGATGAGCGGAGGAGGGGGGATCTTC. The chain has TRBV2 and TRBJ2-1; D tentatively reads TRBD1 or TRBD2 (6 bases each). Germline CDR1 reads SNHLY; CDR2 reads FYNNEI. The CDR3 runs to 13 residues.

J is TRBJ2-1 and V is TRBV7-3, with 8 nucleotides matching TRBD2. Germline lookup yields CDR1 SGHTA and CDR2 FQGTGA. This CDR3 region has 15 residues. V was pared by 5 bases and J by 5 bases, with 8 bases of the junction left unmatched. In DNA, the CDR3 is TGTGCCAGCAGCCTACGGGAGGGCCATAACAATGAGCAGTTCTTC. This codes for CASSLREGHNNEQFF. Based on the CDR3 plus reference TRBV7-3 and TRBJ2-1, the full variable domain is GAGVSQTPSNKVTEKGKYVELRCDPISGHTALYWYRQSLGQGPEFLIYFQGTGAADDSGLPNDRFFAVRPEGSVSTLKIQRTERGDSAVYLCASSLREGHNNEQFFGPGTRLTVL.

The CDR3 is CSVVNSGYTGELFF. The CDR3 DNA reads TGCAGCGTTGTGAATAGCGGATACACCGGGGAGCTGTTTTTT. The chain uses TRBV29-1 and TRBJ2-2, with D possibly matching TRBD2 (6 bases). V lost 4 bases and J lost 3, with 12 bases in between. The length of the CDR3 is 14 residues. CDR1 is SQVTM and CDR2 is ANQGSEA in the germline V gene.

The genes are TRBV2 and TRBJ2-5; D is perhaps TRBD1 (6 bases). CDR1 SNHLY and CDR2 FYNNEI come from the germline V gene. This CDR3 region has 18 residues. V lost 6 bases and J 3 bases, leaving 26 bases between the germline ends. This chain's CDR3 is CASRPPDLLNRVEETQYF. Here the CDR3 DNA reads TGTGCCAGCAGGCCACCAGACCTATTAAACAGGGTAGAAGAGACCCAGTACTTC.

This clone appeared many times. One end of the junction varies from germline; a read error may be responsible. The genes are TRBV5-1 and TRBJ1-1; D not resolved. The germline V gene has CDR1 SGHRS and CDR2 YFSETQ. The CDR3 is 18 residues long. The CDR3 here is CASSLGPRTADLNTEAFF. CDR3 bases: TGCGCCAGCAGTTTGGGCCCCCGGACCGCGGATTTGAACACTGAAGCTTTCTTT.

V usage is TRBV11-2 and J usage is TRBJ2-1; D is ambiguous. Germline V gene sequence: CDR1 SGHAT, CDR2 FQNNGV. Trimming stripped 8 bases from V and 1 base from J, with 9 bases between. This CDR3 region has 13 residues. The CDR3, as DNA: TGTGCCAGCGGGTATACTTCCTACAATGAGCAGTTCTTC. Amino acids: CASGYTSYNEQFF.

The genes are TRBV18 and TRBJ2-6; TRBD2 is a possible D gene (5 bases). Between the trimmed V and J ends, which lost 3 bases and 4 bases, there was a span of 10 bases. The CDR3 has 15 residues. CDR1 KGHSH and CDR2 LQKENI come from the germline V gene. The DNA for the CDR3 is TGTGCCAGCTCACCCCAGAGGGAGGGGGCCAACGTCCTGACTTTC. Translating gives CASSPQREGANVLTF.

The rearrangement joins TRBV9 to TRBJ2-7, with a weak D call TRBD1 (6 bases). V lost 7 bases, J lost 3 bases, and 20 bases lay in between. The CDR3 contains 15 residues. The germline gives CDR1 SGDLS, CDR2 YYNGEE. CDR3: CASGGIAGNNYEQYF. Written as DNA, the CDR3 is TGTGCCAGCGGGGGCATAGCCGGGAACAACTACGAGCAGTACTTC.

The CDR3 is CASSPGGVPNTEAFF. In nucleotides, the CDR3 is TGTGCCAGCAGTCCAGGGGGCGTACCGAACACTGAAGCTTTCTTT. J is TRBJ1-1 and V is TRBV27; 8 bases line up with TRBD1. J lost 1 base, V lost 5 bases, and 6 bases had no gene match. The CDR3 contains 15 residues. From germline, CDR1 is MNHEY and CDR2 SMNVEV (reference sequence).

The chain is built from TRBV10-3 and TRBJ2-2, with 7 nucleotides matching TRBD2. V lost 3 bases, J lost 6 bases, and 10 bases stayed unmatched. The CDR3 runs 16 residues. Germline V lookup: CDR1 ENHRY, CDR2 SYGVKD. CDR3 coding DNA: TGTGCCATCAGTGATCCCGGTACTAGCGAGCCCGGGGAGCTGTTTTTT. Encoded protein: CAISDPGTSEPGELFF.

V is TRBV7-9 and J is TRBJ2-2; D might be TRBD2 (5 bases). CDR1 is SEHNR and CDR2 is FQNEAQ in the germline V gene (reference sequence). Trimming took 3 bases from V and 6 from J, leaving 14 bases between them. The CDR3 spans 15 residues. The CDR3, as DNA: TGTGCCAGCAGCTTTAGCTCGGGAACTGCCGGGGAGCTGTTTTTT. Translation gives CASSFSSGTAGELFF.

As concerns this clone: A much larger clone lies a single base off, so this may be a read error. Different DNA sequences within this sample yield the same CDR3. J is TRBJ2-7 and V is TRBV29-1; a possible D gene is TRBD1 (7 bases). Trimming removed 8 bases from V and 4 bases from J, with 18 bases in between. Germline CDR1 reads SQVTM; CDR2 reads ANQGSEA. CDR3 size: 13 residues. The CDR3 loop is CSTSGQDYYEQYF. The CDR3 region has the DNA TGCAGCACCTCCGGACAGGACTATTACGAGCAGTACTTC.

The V call is TRBV19, the J call TRBJ2-3; TRBD1 matches 8 bases. With V trimmed by 5 bases and J by 2 bases, 9 bases remained unmatched. The germline gives CDR1 LNHDA, CDR2 SQIVND (reference sequence). There are 16 residues in the CDR3. Here the CDR3 DNA reads TGTGCCAGTAGTCGCGGACAGGGTCTAGTCACAGATACGCAGTATTTT. It yields the protein CASSRGQGLVTDTQYF.

The V gene is TRBV19, the J gene TRBJ2-4; maybe TRBD1 (6 bases). Germline loops: CDR1 LNHDA, CDR2 SQIVND (reference sequence). The length of the CDR3 is 14 residues. V lost 1 base, J lost 7 bases, and 11 bases lay in between. CDR3 amino acids: CASSIGRGANIQYF. For the CDR3, the DNA is TGTGCCAGTAGTATAGGCAGGGGTGCGAACATTCAGTACTTC.

This chain joins TRBV10-3 and TRBJ2-1; D might be TRBD2 (6 bases). CDR1 is ENHRY and CDR2 is SYGVKD in the germline V gene. Trimming stripped 3 bases from V and 5 bases from J, with 11 bases between. This CDR3 has 14 residues. In nucleotides, the CDR3 is TGTGCCATCAGTGACGGGACTTCAGACAATGAGCAGTTCTTC. This translates into CAISDGTSDNEQFF.

This rearrangement joins TRBV7-9 to TRBJ1-1; D uncertain. Germline assignment: CDR1 SEHNR and CDR2 FQNEAQ (reference sequence). This CDR3 has 13 residues. The germline V and J ends were trimmed by 2 bases and 0 bases, with 4 bases remaining between them. The CDR3, as DNA: TGTGCCAGCAGCTTAAAGGTGAACACTGAAGCTTTCTTT. Protein product: CASSLKVNTEAFF. The full variable domain, with the rest looked up from reference TRBV7-9 and TRBJ1-1, is DTGVSQNPRHKITKRGQNVTFRCDPISEHNRLYWYRQTLGQGPEFLTYFQNEAQLEKSRLLSDRFSAERPKGSFSTLEIQRTEQGDSAMYLCASSLKVNTEAFFGQGTRLTVV.

This clone has only one observation. The J gene is TRBJ1-1, the V gene TRBV13, with D possibly TRBD1 on 6 matching bases. CDR1 is PRHDT, CDR2 FYEKMQ, per germline (reference sequence). V was shortened by 0 bases and J by 0 bases, with 14 bases between the two germline ends. The CDR3 has 17 amino acids. The CDR3, as DNA: TGTGCCAGCAGCTTAGGGTGGGGGGCCTACATGAACACTGAAGCTTTCTTT. Its translation is CASSLGWGAYMNTEAFF.

This clone was seen once. This rearrangement joins TRBV7-9 to TRBJ2-2; D call uncertain. Germline loops: CDR1 SEHNR, CDR2 FQNEAQ (reference sequence). With 0 bases removed from V and 4 bases from J, the gap between germline ends came to 9 bases. This CDR3 region has 15 residues. CDR3 protein: CASSLAVVGTGELFF. Here the CDR3 DNA reads TGTGCCAGCAGCTTAGCGGTCGTTGGCACCGGGGAGCTGTTTTTT.

The chain links TRBV2 to TRBJ2-5; tentatively, D is TRBD2 (6 bases). CDR3 length equals 14 residues. Trimming cost V 1 base and J 5 bases, with 11 bases left between them. Germline-derived CDR1 and CDR2 are SNHLY and FYNNEI. The CDR3 DNA is TGTGCCAGCAGTGAAGTTGCGGGACGGGAGACCCAGTACTTC. Translated, it gives CASSEVAGRETQYF.

Only one count was recorded for this clone. This sequence joins TRBV7-8 and TRBJ1-1; a possible D gene is TRBD1 (5 bases). The CDR3 contains 13 residues. Trimming removed 2 bases from V and 10 bases from J, with 14 bases in between. Germline loops: CDR1 SGHVS, CDR2 FQNEAQ. The CDR3 here is CASSLNVGGLAFF. In DNA, the CDR3 is TGTGCCAGCAGCTTAAACGTCGGGGGGTTAGCTTTCTTT.

The V gene is TRBV19, the J gene TRBJ2-7; 7 bases are shared with TRBD2. Losses at the gene ends were 5 bases for V and 0 bases for J; bases not matched to a gene: 7. This CDR3 region has 15 residues. Germline V gene data show CDR1 as LNHDA and CDR2 as SQIVND (reference sequence). CDR3 in amino acids: CASSQTSANSYEQYF. DNA of the CDR3: TGTGCCAGTAGTCAAACTAGCGCCAACTCCTACGAGCAGTACTTC.

This clone appeared a single time. For the CDR3, the DNA is TGTGCCAGCAGTTTTGGGACAGGGAGGGCCTATGGCTACACCTTC. This encodes CASSFGTGRAYGYTF. The rearrangement uses TRBV28 and TRBJ1-2, with 9 bases lining up with TRBD1. Trimming cost V 3 bases and J 4 bases; bases outside gene matches: 6. From germline, CDR1 is MDHEN and CDR2 SYDVKM. The CDR3 loop spans 15 amino acids.

With respect to this clone: The sample contains more than one DNA sequence encoding this CDR3. The chain is built from TRBV15 and TRBJ1-4; D is unresolved. The germline V gene has CDR1 LNHNV and CDR2 YYDKDF (reference sequence). V was shortened by 0 bases and J by 6 bases, with 11 bases between the two germline ends. This CDR3 region has 15 residues. The CDR3 nucleotides read TGTGCCACCAGCAGAGATCTCGGGTGGGATGAAAAACTGTTTTTT. This translates into CATSRDLGWDEKLFF.

Concerning this clone: This same CDR3 is encoded by further DNA sequences in the sample. The rearrangement joins TRBV9 to TRBJ1-3; D not resolved. The CDR3 spans 15 residues. Trimming took off 0 bases at V and 3 bases at J, with 10 bases between the two ends. Germline assignment: CDR1 SGDLS and CDR2 YYNGEE. Here the CDR3 DNA reads TGTGCCAGCAGCGTAGATGGAGGGTATGGAAACACCATATATTTT. Protein sequence: CASSVDGGYGNTIYF. Together with reference TRBV9 and TRBJ1-3, the CDR3 gives the full variable domain: DSGVTQTPKHLITATGQRVTLRCSPRSGDLSVYWYQQSLDQGLQFLIQYYNGEERAKGNILERFSAQQFPDLHSELNLSSLELGDSALYFCASSVDGGYGNTIYFGEGSWLTVV.